Each of the 10 T cell receptor beta chains below was sequenced from the same sample in a study of T cells after yellow fever vaccination. TCRdb reanalysed the 5' RACE reads using MiXCR and keeps one entry per CDR3 protein. The data contain a few hundred thousand distinct CDR3 sequences, around 4% of them singletons. The material sequenced was PBMCs, taken on the day of the yellow fever booster vaccination. These receptor sequences come from a man aged 18 to 29 who received the YFV17D yellow fever vaccine.

This clonotype has only a few counts. The chain combines TRBV20-1 with TRBJ1-1; tentative D call: TRBD1 (5 bases). Germline lookup yields CDR1 DFQATT and CDR2 SNEGSKA (reference sequence). V was trimmed by 4 bases and J by 3 bases, leaving 9 bases between them. The CDR3 runs to 12 residues. The CDR3 is CSATSGYTEAFF. The DNA for the CDR3 is TGCAGTGCTACTTCAGGGTACACTGAAGCTTTCTTT.

The rearrangement links TRBV9 to TRBJ2-7; D is perhaps TRBD2 (5 bases). The CDR3 has 17 residues. Germline V lookup: CDR1 SGDLS, CDR2 YYNGEE. V lost 0 bases and J lost 0, with 16 bases in between. CDR3 residues: CASSVGLSGVNSYEQYF. In DNA, the CDR3 is TGTGCCAGCAGCGTAGGACTATCCGGGGTGAACTCCTACGAGCAGTACTTC.

This clonotype has more than one count but fewer than ten. Here the CDR3 DNA reads TGCGCCAGCAGCTTGGGTCCACACAGCTATGGCTACACCTTC. This translates into CASSLGPHSYGYTF. The chain uses TRBV5-1 and TRBJ1-2; D call uncertain. Germline loops: CDR1 SGHRS, CDR2 YFSETQ. V dropped 0 bases and J dropped 4 bases, with 10 bases sitting between them. The CDR3 is made up of 14 amino acids.

This clonotype was counted between two and nine times. V is TRBV19 and J is TRBJ1-3, with 12 bases that match TRBD1. V dropped 3 bases and J dropped 0; count of bases not matched to a gene: 3. This CDR3 is built from 17 residues. CDR1 is LNHDA and CDR2 is SQIVND in the germline V gene (reference sequence). The CDR3 bases are TGTGCCAGTAGTATGGGACAGGGGGCTATCTCTGGAAACACCATATATTTT. This translates into CASSMGQGAISGNTIYF.

J is TRBJ2-3 and V is TRBV3-1; D is perhaps TRBD2 (5 bases). CDR3 size: 14 residues. Germline V gene data show CDR1 as LGHDT and CDR2 as YNNKEL (reference sequence). Trimming took off 6 bases at V and 6 bases at J, with 16 bases between the two ends. CDR3 protein: CASSLISGEDTQYF. The CDR3 bases are TGTGCCAGCAGTTTGATATCCGGGGAGGATACGCAGTATTTT.

This clonotype was observed a few times. V is TRBV20-1 and J is TRBJ1-5; D is undetermined. The CDR3 spans 14 residues. Trimming removed 3 bases from V and 5 bases from J, with 14 bases in between. Germline V gene lookup returns CDR1 DFQATT and CDR2 SNEGSKA (reference sequence). The CDR3 region is CSARTDQAHQPQHF. Here the CDR3 DNA reads TGCAGTGCTAGGACGGATCAAGCCCATCAGCCCCAGCATTTT.

The chain uses TRBV2 and TRBJ2-6; D not resolved. Trimming shortened V by 6 bases and J by 0 bases, and 9 bases separated the two germline ends. The CDR3 has 15 amino acids. Germline lookup yields CDR1 SNHLY and CDR2 FYNNEI. CDR3 in amino acids: CASRGAVSGANVLTF. The CDR3 DNA follows: TGTGCCAGCAGAGGAGCAGTCTCTGGGGCCAACGTCCTGACTTTC.

This clonotype was detected many times. V gene TRBV20-1 combines with J gene TRBJ2-3; D is perhaps TRBD2 (6 bases). CDR3 size: 14 residues. CDR1 DFQATT and CDR2 SNEGSKA come from the germline V gene (reference sequence). Trimming stripped 7 bases from V and 4 bases from J, with 18 bases between. CDR3 amino acids: CSVRHGGVADTQYF. As DNA, the CDR3 is TGCAGTGTCCGACATGGCGGGGTTGCAGATACGCAGTATTTT.

This clonotype showed up many times. The genes are TRBV27 and TRBJ2-5; 9 nucleotides agree with TRBD2. V shed 7 bases and J 0 bases; nucleotides not matched to a gene: 3. The germline CDR1 and CDR2 sequences are MNHEY and SMNVEV (reference sequence). The CDR3 loop spans 14 amino acids. The CDR3 protein is CASKRGANQETQYF. The DNA of the CDR3 is TGTGCCAGCAAGCGGGGGGCGAACCAAGAGACCCAGTACTTC.

Only a few counts were recorded for this clonotype. The chain links TRBV2 to TRBJ1-3; no reliable D call. The germline V gene encodes CDR1 SNHLY and CDR2 FYNNEI. CDR3 length: 15 residues. Trimming stripped 2 bases from V and 0 bases from J, with 8 bases between. CDR3 residues: CASSEYSFSGNTIYF. The CDR3 DNA reads TGTGCCAGCAGTGAATACAGCTTCTCTGGAAACACCATATATTTT.